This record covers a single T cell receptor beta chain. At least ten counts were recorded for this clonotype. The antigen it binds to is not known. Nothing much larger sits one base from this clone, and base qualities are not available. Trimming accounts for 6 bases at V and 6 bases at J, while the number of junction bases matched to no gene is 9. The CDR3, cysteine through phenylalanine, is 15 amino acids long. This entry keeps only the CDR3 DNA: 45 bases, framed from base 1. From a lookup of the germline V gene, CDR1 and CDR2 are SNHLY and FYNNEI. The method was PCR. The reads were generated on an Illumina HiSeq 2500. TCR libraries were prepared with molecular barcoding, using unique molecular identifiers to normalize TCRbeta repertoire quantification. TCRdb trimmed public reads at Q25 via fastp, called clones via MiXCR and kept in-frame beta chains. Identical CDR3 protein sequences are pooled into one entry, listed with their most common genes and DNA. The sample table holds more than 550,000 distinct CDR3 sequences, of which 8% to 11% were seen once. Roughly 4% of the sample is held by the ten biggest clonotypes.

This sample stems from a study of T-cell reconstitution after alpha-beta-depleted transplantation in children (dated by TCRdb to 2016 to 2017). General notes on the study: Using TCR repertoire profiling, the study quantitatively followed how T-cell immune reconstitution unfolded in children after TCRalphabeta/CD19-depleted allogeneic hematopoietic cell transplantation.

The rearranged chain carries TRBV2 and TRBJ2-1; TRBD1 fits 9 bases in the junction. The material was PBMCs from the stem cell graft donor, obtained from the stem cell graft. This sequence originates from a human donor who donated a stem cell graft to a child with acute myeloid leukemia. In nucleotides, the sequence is TGTGCCAGCAGCCCCGGGACAGGGTATGCCAATGAGCAGTTCTTC. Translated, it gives CASSPGTGYANEQFF. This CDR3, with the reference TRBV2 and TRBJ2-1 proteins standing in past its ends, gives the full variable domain EPEVTQTPSHQVTQMGQEVILRCVPISNHLYFYWYRQILGQKVEFLVSFYNNEISEKSEIFDDQFSVERPDGSNFTLKIRSTKLEDSAMYFCASSPGTGYANEQFFGPGTRLTVL.